These 10 T cell receptor beta chains share one sample of origin, sequenced in a study of shared clonotypes between healthy human individuals (TCRdb year 2020). The library was generated by the immunoSEQ multiplex PCR assay. Entries here come from immuneACCESS through TCRdb and include only in-frame sequences with V and J called. Some clones fail to appear in such tables; in the studies checked, an unresolved V gene covers under half of the shortfall, and the cause of the remainder is unknown. The sample contains more than 2,000,000 clones, just over 90% of them found a single time. The leading ten clones occupy roughly 0.15% of the sample. The source material was naive CD4+ T cells sorted from blood. The cell subset or site tag for this specimen amounts to: CD45RA+ positively selected. All receptors derive from a man aged 18-30 years in good health.

The chain uses TRBV19 and TRBJ1-1; the D is unclear. Germline-derived CDR1 and CDR2 are LNHDA and SQIVND (reference sequence). The CDR3 length is 11 residues. The V gene lost 8 bases and the J gene lost 1 base, with 5 bases spanning the gap. The CDR3, as DNA: TGTGCCAGTGTAGAGAACACTGAAGCTTTCTTT. It codes for CASVENTEAFF.

This sequence joins TRBV4-3 and TRBJ2-7; D uncertain. The CDR3 consists of 13 residues. V lost 1 base and J 6 bases, leaving 10 bases between the germline ends. Germline V lookup: CDR1 LGHNA, CDR2 YSLEER. The CDR3 protein is CASSQVSATEQYF. DNA of the CDR3: TGCGCCAGCAGCCAAGTATCCGCAACCGAGCAGTACTTC.

This chain joins TRBV9 and TRBJ1-3; the D is unclear. V was shortened by 0 bases and J by 2 bases, with 9 bases between the two germline ends. Looked up from germline, CDR1 is SGDLS and CDR2 is YYNGEE. This CDR3 has 15 residues. The CDR3 sequence is CASSVAEGTGNTIYF. CDR3 DNA: TGTGCCAGCAGCGTAGCTGAGGGAACTGGAAACACCATATATTTT.

The chain combines TRBV18 with TRBJ2-5, with 9 bases aligning to TRBD1. The CDR3 runs 16 residues. V was clipped by 4 bases and J by 1 base; unmatched bases: 7. Germline CDR1 KGHSH, CDR2 LQKENI. CDR3 in amino acids: CASSQTGQGLQETQYF. In nucleotides, the CDR3 is TGTGCCAGCTCACAAACCGGACAGGGGCTCCAAGAGACCCAGTACTTC.

This chain connects TRBV2 to TRBJ2-1; TRBD1 matches 9 bases. Germline assignment: CDR1 SNHLY and CDR2 FYNNEI. The CDR3 contains 13 residues. V was pared by 6 bases and J by 8 bases, with 5 bases of the junction left unmatched. The CDR3 DNA sequence: TGTGCCAGCAGCGGACAGGGGTTGGATGAGCAGTTCTTC. It yields the protein CASSGQGLDEQFF.

V gene TRBV10-3 combines with J gene TRBJ1-2; weak D call: TRBD1 (5 bases). This CDR3 comprises 14 residues. Trimming cost V 6 bases and J 3 bases, with 14 bases left between them. Germline CDR1 is ENHRY and CDR2 is SYGVKD. CDR3 coding DNA: TGTGCCATCAGCGACGACTCAGGGTACTATGGCTACACCTTC. This translates into CAISDDSGYYGYTF.

The V and J genes are TRBV2 and TRBJ2-7, with D uncertain. Germline loops: CDR1 SNHLY, CDR2 FYNNEI. Trimming removed 6 bases from V and 1 base from J, with 19 bases in between. The CDR3 contains 16 residues. The CDR3 spells CASSLPEQEFSYEQYF. CDR3 nucleotides: TGTGCCAGCAGCCTCCCAGAGCAGGAGTTTTCCTACGAGCAGTACTTC.

This rearrangement joins TRBV6-1 to TRBJ1-6; D call uncertain. This CDR3 spans 15 amino acids. The V and J ends lost 2 bases and 7 bases respectively, with 12 bases between them. CDR1 is MNHNS, CDR2 SASEGT, per germline. CDR3 residues: CASSERVGYNSPLHF. CDR3 nucleotide sequence: TGTGCCAGCAGTGAAAGAGTAGGGTACAATTCACCCCTCCACTTT.

Of note for this clone: The sample contains more than one DNA sequence encoding this CDR3. The chain is built from TRBV5-1 and TRBJ2-1; 10 bases map to TRBD2. Per the germline V gene, CDR1 is SGHRS and CDR2 is YFSETQ. CDR3 length equals 14 residues. V lost 1 base, J lost 6 bases, and 1 base stayed unmatched. The CDR3 loop reads CASSLSSGSNEQFF. CDR3 bases: TGCGCCAGCAGCTTGTCTAGCGGGAGCAATGAGCAGTTCTTC.

This clone appeared once. J is TRBJ2-1 and V is TRBV5-4; D gene unclear. Germline CDR1 SGHNT, CDR2 YYREEE (reference sequence). The V gene lost 3 bases and the J gene lost 6 bases, with 13 bases spanning the gap. The CDR3 is 14 amino acids. DNA of the CDR3: TGTGCCAGCAGCTCGGCCGGAGTCCTCAATGAGCAGTTCTTC. It codes for CASSSAGVLNEQFF.